One sample yielded the 23 T cell receptor beta chains listed below, sequenced in a study of CD8+ T cells in alopecia areata (dated by TCRdb to 2017 to 2018). Library method: the immunoSEQ multiplex PCR assay. To provide template for TCR sequencing, every sample had RNA extracted and reverse transcribed into cDNA. Imported from immuneACCESS, the table was reduced by TCRdb to in-frame sequences with V and J called. These copies leave out some clones; in studies compared against another copy, an unresolved V gene accounts for under half, and the cause of the remainder is not known. This sample has about 150,000 clones in its table, and approximately 50% of those were observed once. The ten largest account for around 7% of the sample. Sequencing was carried out using CD4+ T cells sorted from blood. Receptor source: a human donor with alopecia areata.

V and J are TRBV9 and TRBJ2-6, with 7 positions matching TRBD2. The CDR3 covers 15 residues. Trimming took 4 bases from V and 0 from J; bases not matched to a gene: 1. The germline gives CDR1 SGDLS, CDR2 YYNGEE. The CDR3 bases are TGTGCCAGCAGCAAGCGGGACTCTGGGGCCAACGTCCTGACTTTC. Translating it yields CASSKRDSGANVLTF.

This sequence joins TRBV30 and TRBJ1-2, with D tentatively TRBD1 (6 bases). V shed 4 bases and J shed 8 bases, with 14 bases lying between them. Germline CDR1 reads GTSNPN; CDR2 reads SVGIG (reference sequence). The CDR3 has 12 residues. CDR3 residues: CAWNRVRSGYTF. Written as DNA, the CDR3 is TGTGCCTGGAACAGGGTCCGGAGCGGCTACACCTTC.

This chain links TRBV6-5 with TRBJ2-5; no clear D. In germline, CDR1 is MNHEY, CDR2 SVGAGI. The length of the CDR3 is 13 residues. V lost 2 bases and J 5 bases, leaving 9 bases between the germline ends. The CDR3 DNA follows: TGTGCCAGCAGTTACGGAGAAGTGGAGACCCAGTACTTC. It yields the protein CASSYGEVETQYF.

Only a few counts were recorded for this clone. The chain links TRBV5-1 to TRBJ1-1; D ambiguous. V lost 0 bases to trimming and J lost 4 bases, with 7 bases between them. The CDR3 is 13 residues long. The germline V gene encodes CDR1 SGHRS and CDR2 YFSETQ. The CDR3 reads CASSLEAVTEAFF. CDR3 in DNA: TGCGCCAGCAGCTTGGAGGCAGTCACTGAAGCTTTCTTT.

J is TRBJ2-7 and V is TRBV4-2; either TRBD1 or TRBD2 may supply D (5 bases each). This CDR3 is 13 amino acids long. Trimming removed 4 bases from V and 1 base from J, with 8 bases in between. Germline V gene lookup returns CDR1 LGHNA and CDR2 YNFKEQ. CDR3: CASSRDLSYEQYF. The CDR3 DNA reads as TGTGCCAGCAGCCGGGACCTTTCCTACGAGCAGTACTTC.

This clone occurred a few times. The V gene is TRBV5-1, the J gene TRBJ2-7; 7 nucleotides agree with TRBD1. The V gene's germline CDR1 is SGHRS and CDR2 YFSETQ. With V trimmed by 6 bases and J by 6 bases, 12 bases remained unmatched. This CDR3 has 14 amino acids. The CDR3 DNA sequence: TGCGCCAGCACCCTGATCGGACAGGAAGGCGAGCAGTACTTC. This encodes CASTLIGQEGEQYF.

V and J are TRBV28 and TRBJ2-7; D is perhaps TRBD2 (7 bases). Germline V gene data show CDR1 as MDHEN and CDR2 as SYDVKM. The CDR3 totals 11 residues. V lost 7 bases to trimming and J lost 6 bases, with 10 bases between them. CDR3 amino acids: CASKGGTEQYF. The CDR3 DNA sequence: TGTGCCAGCAAGGGGGGGACCGAGCAGTACTTC.

The V gene is TRBV29-1, the J gene TRBJ2-5; TRBD1 aligns across 11 bases. Germline CDR1 reads SQVTM; CDR2 reads ANQGSEA. There are 14 residues in the CDR3. J gave up 3 bases and V 6 bases, and 6 bases lay outside the gene matches. This CDR3 reads CSVGQGAREETQYF. The CDR3, as DNA: TGCAGCGTAGGACAGGGGGCGAGGGAAGAGACCCAGTACTTC.

This chain links TRBV29-1 with TRBJ2-1; D perhaps matches TRBD2 (6 bases). V was shortened by 4 bases and J by 8 bases, with 18 bases between the two germline ends. Germline CDR1 reads SQVTM; CDR2 reads ANQGSEA. The CDR3 has 14 residues. DNA for the CDR3: TGCAGCGTTGTTCATCTAGCGAAGGCCCATGAGCAGTTCTTC. Translation: CSVVHLAKAHEQFF.

This chain uses TRBV5-1 with TRBJ2-1; maybe TRBD2 (6 bases). V was shortened by 4 bases and J by 8 bases, with 13 bases between the two germline ends. From germline, CDR1 is SGHRS and CDR2 YFSETQ. The CDR3 covers 13 residues. CDR3 sequence: CASSGGPRDEQFF. Here the CDR3 DNA reads TGCGCCAGCAGCGGAGGGCCTCGGGATGAGCAGTTCTTC.

This clone showed up many times. The V and J genes are TRBV10-3 and TRBJ2-7; 8 nucleotides agree with TRBD1. V lost 4 bases and J lost 2; bases outside the gene matches: 7. The CDR3 length is 15 residues. Germline CDR1 ENHRY, CDR2 SYGVKD. The CDR3 reads CAISAPGTGTYEQYF. The DNA of the CDR3 is TGTGCCATCAGTGCCCCCGGGACAGGCACCTACGAGCAGTACTTC.

This clone was observed a few times. J is TRBJ2-5 and V is TRBV7-9, with D perhaps matching TRBD2 (6 bases). Trimming took 1 base from V and 2 from J, leaving 14 bases between them. The CDR3 runs to 16 residues. Germline values: CDR1 SEHNR, CDR2 FQNEAQ (reference sequence). The CDR3 is CASSLGIGGLQETQYF. CDR3 DNA: TGTGCCAGCAGCTTAGGTATCGGAGGGTTGCAAGAGACCCAGTACTTC. Full variable domain (remainder filled in from reference TRBV7-9 and TRBJ2-5): DTGVSQNPRHKITKRGQNVTFRCDPISEHNRLYWYRQTLGQGPEFLTYFQNEAQLEKSRLLSDRFSAERPKGSFSTLEIQRTEQGDSAMYLCASSLGIGGLQETQYFGPGTRLLVL.

This clone was detected only a few times. The genes are TRBV28 and TRBJ2-1; the D gene is possibly TRBD2 (5 bases). V lost 11 bases and J 5 bases, leaving 13 bases between the germline ends. Germline V gene sequence: CDR1 MDHEN, CDR2 SYDVKM. The CDR3 totals 12 residues. This CDR3 reads CASQRAHNEQFF. CDR3 coding DNA: TGTGCCTCCCAGAGGGCCCACAATGAGCAGTTCTTC.

In the case of this clone: Other nucleotide sequences in the sample specify the same CDR3. The chain couples TRBV7-9 to TRBJ2-3; no firm D call. Trimming took 5 bases from V and 0 from J, leaving 6 bases between them. The CDR3 length is 13 residues. Looked up from germline, CDR1 is SEHNR and CDR2 is FQNEAQ (reference sequence). The CDR3 DNA sequence: TGTGCCAGCAGCCCACCTAGCACAGATACGCAGTATTTT. It is translated as CASSPPSTDTQYF.

The V gene is TRBV27, the J gene TRBJ2-2; 8 nucleotides agree with TRBD2. CDR3 length: 15 amino acids. The junction had 8 bases not matched to a gene; V was cut back by 6 bases and J by 5 bases. The germline gives CDR1 MNHEY, CDR2 SMNVEV (reference sequence). The CDR3 sequence: CASRQSGRGTGELFF. The CDR3 DNA is TGTGCCAGCAGGCAGAGCGGGAGAGGTACCGGGGAGCTGTTTTTT.

V usage is TRBV9 and J usage is TRBJ2-1; tentative D call: TRBD2 (6 bases). The CDR3 contains 15 residues. Germline assignment: CDR1 SGDLS and CDR2 YYNGEE. Trimming took off 0 bases at V and 2 bases at J, with 9 bases between the two ends. The CDR3 nucleotides read TGTGCCAGCAGCGTAGTTAGCGGCACCTACAATGAGCAGTTCTTC. Amino acid sequence: CASSVVSGTYNEQFF.

V is TRBV27 and J is TRBJ1-2; perhaps TRBD1 as D (5 bases). The CDR3 has 14 amino acids. Germline CDR1 MNHEY, CDR2 SMNVEV (reference sequence). Trimming pared 3 bases from V and 2 bases from J, leaving 10 bases between. DNA for the CDR3: TGTGCCAGCAGTTTCTCCCCAGGGAACTATGGCTACACCTTC. Translating gives CASSFSPGNYGYTF.

This clone was observed a handful of times. The rearrangement uses TRBV5-1 and TRBJ2-1; 7 nucleotides align to TRBD2. The junction had 3 bases not matched to a gene; V was cut back by 4 bases and J by 2 bases. The CDR3 length is 14 residues. Germline V gene lookup returns CDR1 SGHRS and CDR2 YFSETQ. The CDR3 sequence is CASSPSGPYNEQFF. Here the CDR3 DNA reads TGCGCCAGCAGCCCTAGCGGACCCTACAATGAGCAGTTCTTC.

The chain couples TRBV5-1 to TRBJ2-1, with 7 bases that match TRBD1. The germline V gene has CDR1 SGHRS and CDR2 YFSETQ. The V segment lost 1 base and the J segment 6 bases; nucleotides outside the gene matches: 7. The CDR3 runs to 15 residues. The CDR3 region is CASSLTGKGANEQFF. CDR3 sequence (DNA): TGCGCCAGCAGCTTGACAGGGAAGGGGGCCAATGAGCAGTTCTTC.

The V gene is TRBV2, the J gene TRBJ1-2, with TRBD1 matching over 7 bases. The CDR3 is 12 residues long. J was trimmed by 9 bases and V by 7 bases; bases with no gene match: 8. The germline V gene encodes CDR1 SNHLY and CDR2 FYNNEI. The CDR3 here is CASNRDSISYTF. CDR3 DNA: TGTGCCAGCAACCGGGACAGTATTAGCTACACCTTC.

This clone was picked up a small number of times. This CDR3 is CARSRLHEIGGIYTGELFF. The CDR3 nucleotides are TGTGCCAGAAGCCGTCTACACGAAATAGGAGGGATTTACACCGGGGAGCTGTTTTTT. The V gene is TRBV7-9, the J gene TRBJ2-2; a weak D match, TRBD2 (6 bases). Per the germline V gene, CDR1 is SEHNR and CDR2 is FQNEAQ (reference sequence). CDR3 size: 19 residues. V shed 9 bases and J shed 3 bases, with 29 bases lying between them.

This chain connects TRBV15 to TRBJ1-2; D ambiguous. With 1 base removed from V and 8 bases from J, the gap between germline ends came to 8 bases. The length of the CDR3 is 12 residues. Per germline, CDR1 LNHNV and CDR2 YYDKDF (reference sequence). As DNA, the CDR3 is TGTGCCACCAGCAGAGCGGACGCAGGCTACACCTTC. It specifies CATSRADAGYTF.

The chain recombines TRBV6-1 with TRBJ1-2; tentative D call: TRBD1 (5 bases). CDR1 MNHNS and CDR2 SASEGT come from the germline V gene. There are 15 residues in the CDR3. V was trimmed by 1 base and J by 6 bases, leaving 15 bases between them. The CDR3 loop reads CASSEEGLLGNGYTF. The CDR3 DNA follows: TGTGCCAGCAGTGAAGAGGGGCTCCTCGGAAATGGCTACACCTTC.